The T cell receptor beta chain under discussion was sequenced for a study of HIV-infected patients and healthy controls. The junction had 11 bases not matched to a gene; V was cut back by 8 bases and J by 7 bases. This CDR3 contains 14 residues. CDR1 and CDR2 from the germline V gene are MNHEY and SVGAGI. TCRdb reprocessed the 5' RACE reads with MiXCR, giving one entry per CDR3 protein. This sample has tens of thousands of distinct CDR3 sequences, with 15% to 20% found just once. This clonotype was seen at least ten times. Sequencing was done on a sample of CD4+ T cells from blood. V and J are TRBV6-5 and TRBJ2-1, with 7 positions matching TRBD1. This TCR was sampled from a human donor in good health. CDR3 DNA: TGTGCCAGCGTCAACAGGGGTCTGGGGAATGAGCAGTTCTTC. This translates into CASVNRGLGNEQFF.